This T cell receptor (beta chain) was sequenced during a study of T cell responses to AZD1222 COVID-19 vaccine. Comments on this clone: Its antigen is unidentified.

Notes on the study in general: Donor demographics were predominantly white British with a female majority; clonal diversity may be underestimated. Two AZD1222 administrations were followed by greater Spike-specific TCR breadth and depth.

The CDR3 is 13 amino acids. Trimming left V 7 bases short and J 0 bases short, with 10 bases between. The data were produced by immunoSEQ multiplex PCR, yet TCRdb's version contains in-frame clones alone and is incomplete. The repertoire has under 200,000 clones, about 92% of them found once; the top ten carry less than 1.5%. The source material was peripheral blood, sampled on day 0 of AZD1222 vaccination. This receptor was taken from an adult in good health. V and J are TRBV12-3 or TRBV12-4 and TRBJ2-7, with D perhaps TRBD1 (6 bases). The CDR3 is CASNRDNSYEQYF. Here the CDR3 DNA reads TGTGCCAGCAACCGGGACAACTCCTACGAGCAGTACTTC.